The next 29 T cell receptor beta chains were all read from a single sample in a study of OX40 agonist ivuxolimab in advanced cancers. Method: immunoSEQ multiplex PCR; TCRdb's copy keeps in-frame clones and lacks some. The table has tens of thousands of clones, 81% seen once. The sequences come from CD4+ or CD8+ T cells sorted from blood, collected in a trial of the OX40 agonist ivuxolimab. The receptors originated from an adult with an advanced solid tumor such as melanoma, head and neck, liver or kidney cancer.

Within the sample, this clone is medium-sized. A junction end diverges from the germline sequence, so it may reflect a read error. The genes are TRBV25-1 and TRBJ1-3, with D unclear. CDR3 size: 11 residues. CDR1 and CDR2 from the germline V gene are MGHDK and SYGVNS. CDR3 nucleotides: TGTGCCAGCAGTGAATTGGGTCGCGGGCCGTTT. Translation gives CASSELGRGPF.

The CDR3 region is CASSFAQPNTGELFF. The CDR3 coding sequence is TGTGCCAGCAGCTTCGCCCAACCGAACACCGGGGAGCTGTTTTTT. The J gene is TRBJ2-2, the V gene TRBV5-4; no clear D gene. The germline V and J ends were trimmed by 2 bases and 0 bases, with 8 bases remaining between them. CDR1 is SGHNT, CDR2 YYREEE, per germline (reference sequence). This CDR3 region has 15 residues.

This chain connects TRBV7-2 to TRBJ2-5, with D unresolved. This CDR3 region has 15 residues. The germline gives CDR1 SGHTA, CDR2 FQGNSA. V lost 4 bases, J lost 5 bases, and 17 bases lay in between. The CDR3 DNA reads TGTGCCAGCAGCTCGAGACGGGTCGTAGGGGAGACCCAGTACTTC. Translated: CASSSRRVVGETQYF.

The chain employs TRBV7-2 and TRBJ2-2; the match to TRBD1 covers 11 bases. V shed 4 bases, J shed 7 bases, and the junction held 5 bases outside the gene matches. The CDR3 length is 15 residues. CDR1 is SGHTA and CDR2 is FQGNSA in the germline V gene. Here the CDR3 DNA reads TGTGCCAGCAGCTCTAGGACAGGGGGCAGCGGGGAGCTGTTTTTT. Amino acid sequence: CASSSRTGGSGELFF.

V is TRBV19 and J is TRBJ1-1; possibly TRBD1 for D (5 bases). The CDR3 runs to 12 residues. The V gene's germline CDR1 is LNHDA and CDR2 SQIVND (reference sequence). The germline V and J ends were trimmed by 7 bases and 5 bases, with 11 bases remaining between them. CDR3 protein: CASIGAVTEAFF. As DNA, the CDR3 is TGTGCCAGTATCGGGGCTGTTACTGAAGCTTTCTTT.

This clone was counted only a few times. The chain couples TRBV2 to TRBJ1-1; D is undetermined. This CDR3 contains 13 residues. Germline V gene data show CDR1 as SNHLY and CDR2 as FYNNEI. Deletions cut 2 bases from V and 4 bases from J, with 8 bases between. CDR3 region: CASSEKGFTEAFF. CDR3 bases: TGTGCCAGCAGTGAAAAAGGTTTCACTGAAGCTTTCTTT. Using reference TRBV2 and TRBJ1-1 for the parts outside the CDR3, the full variable domain is EPEVTQTPSHQVTQMGQEVILRCVPISNHLYFYWYRQILGQKVEFLVSFYNNEISEKSEIFDDQFSVERPDGSNFTLKIRSTKLEDSAMYFCASSEKGFTEAFFGQGTRLTVV.

The DNA of the CDR3 is TGTGCCAGCCACCCCGGGACTAGCGGACAGACCCAGTACTTC. It translates to CASHPGTSGQTQYF. V is TRBV5-4 and J is TRBJ2-5, with TRBD2 matching over 11 bases. This CDR3 region has 14 residues. Germline loops: CDR1 SGHNT, CDR2 YYREEE (reference sequence). V dropped 7 bases and J dropped 6; count of bases not matched to a gene: 8.

J is TRBJ2-2 and V is TRBV4-2; 10 nucleotides match TRBD1. Germline CDR1 is LGHNA and CDR2 is YNFKEQ. V trimming: 1 base; J trimming: 10 bases; junction bases outside the gene matches: 9. The CDR3 consists of 16 residues. CDR3 DNA sequence: TGTGCCAGCAGCCAAGGCATTAGGGACAGGGGATCGGAGCTGTTTTTT. Translating it yields CASSQGIRDRGSELFF.

V and J are TRBV18 and TRBJ2-3, with 10 bases matching TRBD2. The CDR3 loop spans 15 amino acids. Germline V lookup: CDR1 KGHSH, CDR2 LQKENI. The J segment lost 1 base and the V segment lost 6 bases, leaving 4 bases of the junction unmatched. Here the CDR3 reads CASSGGLAGTDTQYF. CDR3 in DNA: TGTGCCAGCTCGGGAGGACTAGCGGGCACAGATACGCAGTATTTT.

The gene calls are TRBV5-1 and TRBJ1-4, with 9 bases that match TRBD1. The trim removed 2 bases at V and 7 bases at J, leaving 6 bases unmatched. CDR1 is SGHRS, CDR2 YFSETQ, per germline. The CDR3 length is 15 residues. CDR3 in amino acids: CASSFPGQGSEKLFF. CDR3 in DNA: TGCGCCAGCAGCTTCCCGGGACAGGGAAGTGAAAAACTGTTTTTT.

This rearrangement joins TRBV9 to TRBJ2-1, with D possibly being TRBD1 (6 bases). This CDR3 spans 14 amino acids. V was shortened by 3 bases and J by 3 bases, with 10 bases between the two germline ends. Germline values: CDR1 SGDLS, CDR2 YYNGEE. CDR3 region: CASSEQGLYNEQFF. For the CDR3, the DNA is TGTGCCAGCAGCGAACAGGGCCTCTACAATGAGCAGTTCTTC.

The V and J genes are TRBV6-5 and TRBJ1-5; D is unresolved. The CDR3 runs to 11 residues. Trimming cost V 5 bases and J 9 bases, with 8 bases left between them. Germline V gives CDR1 MNHEY, CDR2 SVGAGI. For the CDR3, the DNA is TGTGCCAGCAGTGAGGCTGCGCCCCAGCATTTT. Residues: CASSEAAPQHF.

The chain employs TRBV7-2 and TRBJ2-4; D is tentatively TRBD1 or TRBD2 (5 bases each). The CDR3 sequence is 14 residues long. Germline V gene data show CDR1 as SGHTA and CDR2 as FQGNSA. V lost 4 bases and J 6 bases, leaving 13 bases between the germline ends. CDR3 residues: CASSSKGRPNIQYF. The CDR3 nucleotides read TGTGCCAGCAGCTCGAAGGGACGGCCAAACATTCAGTACTTC.

The gene calls are TRBV5-6 and TRBJ2-4, with 12 bases that match TRBD1. This CDR3 region has 17 residues. Germline V lookup: CDR1 SGHDT, CDR2 YYEEEE. Trimming cost V 4 bases and J 2 bases; bases outside gene matches: 7. The CDR3 sequence: CASSPKGQGASKNIQYF. The DNA of the CDR3 is TGTGCCAGCAGCCCAAAGGGACAGGGGGCTTCCAAAAACATTCAGTACTTC.

The chain links TRBV18 to TRBJ1-1; TRBD1 might be the D (5 bases). The V gene lost 3 bases and the J gene lost 1 base, with 12 bases spanning the gap. Germline CDR1 reads KGHSH; CDR2 reads LQKENI. The CDR3 is 15 amino acids. The CDR3 reads CASSPVPGPNTEAFF. CDR3 DNA: TGTGCCAGCTCACCCGTCCCGGGGCCGAACACTGAAGCTTTCTTT.

V and J are TRBV5-8 and TRBJ2-2; D is possibly TRBD1 or TRBD2 (5 bases each). The germline V and J ends were trimmed by 0 bases and 4 bases, with 10 bases remaining between them. Germline values: CDR1 SGHTS, CDR2 YDEGEE. The CDR3 length is 15 residues. This CDR3 is CASSLDPGTTGELFF. The CDR3 coding sequence is TGTGCCAGCAGCTTGGATCCAGGGACCACCGGGGAGCTGTTTTTT.

The chain has TRBV7-6 and TRBJ2-5, with 13 bases identical to TRBD2. Germline V lookup: CDR1 SGHVS, CDR2 FNYEAQ. The CDR3 covers 16 residues. V shed 3 bases, J shed 4 bases, and the junction held 5 bases outside the gene matches. The CDR3 sequence: CASSFRTSGGGETQYF. The CDR3 nucleotides are TGTGCCAGCAGCTTTCGGACTAGCGGGGGAGGAGAGACCCAGTACTTC.

This clone was counted once. The chain has TRBV19 and TRBJ2-1; TRBD2 aligns across 9 bases. The CDR3 extends over 14 amino acids. Germline V gene lookup returns CDR1 LNHDA and CDR2 SQIVND (reference sequence). The J segment lost 7 bases and the V segment lost 3 bases, leaving 4 bases of the junction unmatched. CDR3 loop: CASSIITSGNEQFF. Written as DNA, the CDR3 is TGTGCCAGTAGTATTATCACTAGCGGGAATGAGCAGTTCTTC. Variable domain in full (rest from reference TRBV19 and TRBJ2-1): DGGITQSPKYLFRKEGQNVTLSCEQNLNHDAMYWYRQDPGQGLRLIYYSQIVNDFQKGDIAEGYSVSREKKESFPLTVTSAQKNPTAFYLCASSIITSGNEQFFGPGTRLTVL.

The chain combines TRBV9 with TRBJ2-3; tentative D call: TRBD1 (6 bases). The CDR3 runs to 17 residues. V was trimmed by 0 bases and J by 1 base, leaving 15 bases between them. The germline CDR1 and CDR2 sequences are SGDLS and YYNGEE. DNA for the CDR3: TGTGCCAGCAGCGTAGGGGTCCTAGCAGGGGGCACAGATACGCAGTATTTT. It yields the protein CASSVGVLAGGTDTQYF.

As DNA, the CDR3 is TGTGCCAGCAGCATCCCTTACGAGCAGTACTTC. Encoded protein: CASSIPYEQYF. V usage is TRBV7-9 and J usage is TRBJ2-7; no clear D. V lost 5 bases and J 4 bases, leaving 6 bases between the germline ends. This CDR3 spans 11 amino acids. CDR1 and CDR2 (germline): SEHNR, FQNEAQ (reference sequence).

This chain links TRBV5-4 with TRBJ1-2; maybe TRBD1 (5 bases). The V end lost 2 bases, the J end lost 4 bases, and 9 bases lay between the germline ends. The CDR3 is made up of 13 amino acids. Looked up from germline, CDR1 is SGHNT and CDR2 is YYREEE (reference sequence). Here the CDR3 DNA reads TGTGCCAGCAGCTTAATCCAGGGCTATGGCTACACCTTC. Translating gives CASSLIQGYGYTF.

A single count supports this clone. The chain is built from TRBV5-6 and TRBJ2-5; 7 bases line up with TRBD1. Germline V gene data show CDR1 as SGHDT and CDR2 as YYEEEE. J lost 1 base, V lost 3 bases, and 6 bases had no gene match. The CDR3 has 15 residues. This chain's CDR3 is CASSWTGVVQETQYF. As DNA, the CDR3 is TGTGCCAGCAGCTGGACAGGAGTCGTCCAAGAGACCCAGTACTTC.

This clone was observed a handful of times. This chain connects TRBV14 to TRBJ1-3; no firm D call. Trimming stripped 2 bases from V and 1 base from J, with 6 bases between. CDR3 length equals 14 residues. Germline-derived CDR1 and CDR2 are SGHDN and FVKESK. CDR3 in amino acids: CASSQQASGNTIYF. The CDR3 nucleotides read TGTGCCAGCAGCCAACAGGCTTCTGGAAACACCATATATTTT.

V and J are TRBV5-8 and TRBJ1-2; tentatively, D is TRBD1 (5 bases). Trimming stripped 0 bases from V and 6 bases from J, with 15 bases between. Germline values: CDR1 SGHTS, CDR2 YDEGEE. The CDR3 is 15 amino acids. CDR3 sequence (DNA): TGTGCCAGCAGCTTGGCCGGTAGGGGATTCGATGGCTACACCTTC. It translates to CASSLAGRGFDGYTF.

The V gene is TRBV5-1, the J gene TRBJ2-5, with D possibly called TRBD1 or TRBD2 (5 bases each). The CDR3 totals 16 residues. The germline CDR1 and CDR2 sequences are SGHRS and YFSETQ. With 0 bases removed from V and 10 bases from J, the gap between germline ends came to 22 bases. Here the CDR3 reads CASSLAEGRFQEFQYF. In nucleotides, the CDR3 is TGCGCCAGCAGCTTGGCAGAGGGGCGGTTTCAAGAGTTCCAGTACTTC.

CDR3 bases: TGCGCCAGCAGATCTCATAAAACCGGGACAGGGAACATAGGGCCAGATACGCAGTATTTT. It codes for CASRSHKTGTGNIGPDTQYF. The rearrangement joins TRBV5-1 to TRBJ2-3; 9 bases match TRBD1. Per the germline V gene, CDR1 is SGHRS and CDR2 is YFSETQ. Trimming removed 5 bases from V and 4 bases from J; junction bases left unmatched: 23. The CDR3 length is 20 residues.

V is TRBV6-6 and J is TRBJ1-2; a possible D gene is TRBD1 (5 bases). Trimming took off 2 bases at V and 8 bases at J, with 9 bases between the two ends. The germline CDR1 and CDR2 sequences are MNHNY and SVGAGI (reference sequence). The CDR3 spans 12 residues. As DNA, the CDR3 is TGTGCCAGCAGTTACCAGGGTGTGGGCTACACCTTC. This encodes CASSYQGVGYTF.

This sequence joins TRBV11-2 and TRBJ2-6; unclear D gene. Germline V gene lookup returns CDR1 SGHAT and CDR2 FQNNGV. This CDR3 has 15 residues. The V and J ends lost 3 bases and 2 bases respectively, with 8 bases between them. CDR3 residues: CASSLVRAGANVLTF. The CDR3 DNA reads as TGTGCCAGCAGCTTGGTAAGGGCTGGGGCCAACGTCCTGACTTTC.

This clone was picked up one time. The CDR3: CASSLVGGDQPQHF. The DNA for the CDR3 is TGCGCCAGCAGCTTGGTAGGGGGCGATCAGCCCCAGCATTTT. The V and J genes are TRBV5-1 and TRBJ1-5; 7 nucleotides align to TRBD1. J was trimmed by 5 bases and V by 0 bases; bases with no gene match: 2. Germline lookup yields CDR1 SGHRS and CDR2 YFSETQ. The CDR3 consists of 14 residues.